What follows is one TCR beta chain and its context. Its target is not known. CDR1 is SGHNT, CDR2 YENEEA, per germline. The CDR3 is 14 residues long. TCR beta cDNA came from about 450 ng total RNA, primed with a constant-region primer. Construction of TCR beta libraries relied on three successive nested multiplex PCR rounds employing slightly modified ARM-PCR. PCR rounds one and two used TRBV1-TRBV30 forward primers with a C-beta reverse primer for around 9 cycles each. One entry per CDR3 protein, called by TCRdb with MiXCR from the multiplex PCR reads. This sample has tens of thousands of distinct CDR3 sequences; around three quarters occur once, and the top ten carry 40%. This entry belongs to a study of tumor-infiltrating lymphocytes in primary liver carcinoma. Study-wide background: There were tumors of stage T1-T3 N0M0, each 4.2 to 10 cm across. Study-wide points: Just about 7.5-25% of leading clones were found in every one of five regions. Against blood, tumors held a significantly higher top-250-clone fraction (p = 0.039).

From approximately 20-30 mg of unsorted bulk tissue, DNA and RNA were co-extracted together. The sequenced sample was liver tumor tissue from sampling region 4. Subset specified: tumor region T4, right-lateral pole. This clonotype originated in a woman aged 25 to 39 with primary liver carcinoma and hepatitis B virus infection. This chain uses TRBV11-3 with TRBJ1-1; D is ambiguous. The CDR3 protein is CVNSLKVAITEAFF. CDR3 nucleotides: TGTGTCAATAGCTTAAAAGTGGCGATCACTGAAGCTTTCTTT.